This T cell receptor (beta chain) was captured by sequencing in a study of identical twins. As to this clonotype: This sequence may be a read error, since a much larger clone differs from it by one base. The conserved phenylalanine or tryptophan normally closing the CDR3 is absent here, so this likely arose from a read error.

TCRdb re-derived calls from the 5' RACE reads in MiXCR, one entry per CDR3 protein. The data show 350,000 to 400,000 distinct CDR3 sequences, with roughly 9% seen just once and around 8.6% held by the top ten. Trimming removed 1 base from V and 4 bases from J; junction bases left unmatched: 6. Germline values: CDR1 LNHDA, CDR2 SQIVND (reference sequence). The CDR3 has 15 residues. The clonotype comes from a woman in her 50s in good health. This chain links TRBV19 with TRBJ2-7; 8 bases agree with TRBD1. The sample taken for sequencing was naive T cells sorted from blood. In nucleotides, the CDR3 is TGTGCCAGTAGTATAGCCCATCAGGGGGCATACGAGCAGTACGGC. Translated, it gives CASSIAHQGAYEQYG.